The sequence of this T cell receptor (beta chain) was determined in a study of CD8 T cells in ankylosing spondylitis. Study-wide points: Both synovial fluid and blood in reactive arthritis had previously been reported to carry some motif variants. Made up of fewer than 10 highly homologous variants, a TCR beta motif appeared characteristic of ankylosing spondylitis blood. Matched ankylosing spondylitis synovial fluid reportedly showed significant enrichment of disease-linked clones.

About this clonotype itself: Antigen specificity is unknown.

The germline V gene encodes CDR1 SGHRS and CDR2 YFSETQ. CDR3 length: 16 residues. With 0 bases removed from V and 3 bases from J, the gap between germline ends came to 14 bases. Library preparation for TCR beta used quantitative 5'-RACE with molecular barcodes. TCRdb re-called the 5' RACE reads with MiXCR, one entry per CDR3 protein. The sample contains approximately 440,000 distinct CDR3 sequences, 17% of which appear only once. The sample comprised blood, either unsorted or a sorted T cell fraction (not recorded which). The V call is TRBV5-1, the J call TRBJ2-3, with a tentative D call TRBD2 (6 bases). The receptor's source is a male donor with ankylosing spondylitis. DNA for the CDR3: TGCGCCAGCAGCTTGGGGGCGGGAAGAGGGACAGATACGCAGTATTTT. This encodes CASSLGAGRGTDTQYF.